The 18 T cell receptor beta chains below all came from one sample that was sequenced in a study of blood T cells in healthy people across ages. Together with a sample-barcoded 5' primer, a J-beta primer mix was included in a second PCR lasting 7 to 11 cycles. Each CDR3 protein is one row after TCRdb ran MiXCR on the 5' RACE reads. The data contain 750,000 or so distinct CDR3 sequences, 20% to 30% of them singletons. This sample also appeared in a second study, on T cells of mothers and their children.

Sequencing was done on a sample of blood. Receptors were obtained from a boy aged 10-17 years in good health.

The gene calls are TRBV20-1 and TRBJ2-1; no firm D call. Germline V lookup: CDR1 DFQATT, CDR2 SNEGSKA (reference sequence). The CDR3 consists of 13 residues. Trimming removed 0 bases from V and 12 bases from J, with 15 bases in between. The CDR3 reads CSARDNPTVMQFF. CDR3 in DNA: TGCAGTGCTAGAGATAATCCAACGGTTATGCAGTTCTTC.

This chain uses TRBV15 with TRBJ1-2; a weak D match, TRBD1 (5 bases). CDR1 and CDR2 from the germline V gene are LNHNV and YYDKDF (reference sequence). Trimming left V 8 bases short and J 6 bases short, with 16 bases between. This CDR3 has 13 residues. The CDR3 loop reads CATYGGPIDGYTF. The DNA for the CDR3 is TGTGCCACCTATGGGGGTCCTATTGATGGCTACACCTTC.

This clonotype was seen only a few times. This chain joins TRBV12-3 or TRBV12-4 and TRBJ1-4; D is ambiguous. This CDR3 region has 12 residues. The V gene lost 5 bases and the J gene lost 8 bases, with 9 bases spanning the gap. In DNA, the CDR3 is TGTGCCAGCAGTGGGAATGAGGAAAAACTGTTTTTT. This translates into CASSGNEEKLFF.

This clonotype was counted between two and nine times. The chain employs TRBV19 and TRBJ2-5; D may be TRBD2 (6 bases). The V end was cut by 7 bases, the J end by 0 bases, with 12 bases between. The CDR3 runs 14 residues. Germline V gives CDR1 LNHDA, CDR2 SQIVND (reference sequence). The CDR3: CASTTGENQETQYF. In nucleotides, the CDR3 is TGTGCCAGTACGACGGGGGAAAACCAAGAGACCCAGTACTTC.

This clonotype came up a few times. The CDR3 here is CASSQIAKNIQYF. The DNA of the CDR3 is TGTGCCAGCAGCCAAATAGCCAAAAACATTCAGTACTTC. V gene TRBV21-1 combines with J gene TRBJ2-4. TRBV21-1 is a documented pseudogene. The CDR3 has 13 residues.

This sequence joins TRBV6-2 or TRBV6-3 and TRBJ2-7; TRBD1 agrees at 7 bases. The V gene end was trimmed by 5 bases and the J gene end by 2 bases; junction bases not matched to a gene: 9. Germline CDR1 reads MNHEY; CDR2 reads SVGEGT. The CDR3 sequence is 15 residues long. This CDR3 is CASSAAGQATYEQYF. As DNA, the CDR3 is TGTGCCAGCAGTGCCGCTGGACAGGCTACCTACGAGCAGTACTTC.

This chain connects TRBV5-1 to TRBJ2-7; 13 positions match TRBD2. The trim removed 4 bases at V and 3 bases at J, leaving 4 bases unmatched. The germline V gene encodes CDR1 SGHRS and CDR2 YFSETQ. CDR3 size: 15 residues. The CDR3 DNA reads as TGCGCCAGCAGCAGGGGGACTAGCGGGGACTACGAGCAGTACTTC. Its protein is CASSRGTSGDYEQYF.

The chain is built from TRBV12-3 or TRBV12-4 and TRBJ2-5, with 9 bases that match TRBD2. TRBJ2-1 matches the DNA end more closely, so the J call is doubtful. The CDR3 runs to 12 residues. The CDR3 region has the DNA TGTGCCAGCAGTTTAAGCGGGAGGTTACAGTTCTTC. Translated, it gives CASSLSGRLQFF.

This clonotype was seen at least ten times. The junction differs from germline at one of its ends, possibly a read error. V gene TRBV5-1 combines with J gene TRBJ2-5; D is unresolved. The J call is doubtful: the DNA matches TRBJ2-7 better. This CDR3 contains 12 residues. Germline CDR1 reads SGHRS; CDR2 reads YFSETQ. DNA of the CDR3: TGTGCCAGCAGCCTCGGCTCGTCCGAGCAGTACTTC. It encodes CASSLGSSEQYF.

This clonotype showed up just a few times. The chain is built from TRBV5-6 and TRBJ1-4; 12 bases align to TRBD1. Unmatched junction bases numbered 8, after V lost 5 bases and J lost 0 bases. CDR3 length: 18 amino acids. Looked up from germline, CDR1 is SGHDT and CDR2 is YYEEEE. The CDR3 bases are TGTGCCAGCAGACCCGGGACAGGGGGCAAAGCAACTAATGAAAAACTGTTTTTT. Amino acids: CASRPGTGGKATNEKLFF.

The chain has TRBV4-1 and TRBJ2-5; 13 bases agree with TRBD2. CDR1 is MGHRA, CDR2 YSYEKL, per germline. Germline trimming cut 4 bases from V and 4 bases from J; bases unmatched to any gene: 6. This CDR3 is 16 amino acids long. CDR3 DNA sequence: TGCGCCAGCAGCCCATGGGGACTAGCGGGACTAGAGACCCAGTACTTC. This sequence encodes CASSPWGLAGLETQYF.

This clonotype was seen a few times. Lacking the conserved final phenylalanine or tryptophan, this CDR3 likely reflects a read error. The rearrangement uses TRBV6-2 or TRBV6-3 and TRBJ2-5; 8 bases map to TRBD2. V gave up 2 bases and J gave up 5 bases; unmatched junction bases: 10. CDR1 and CDR2 from the germline V gene are MNHEY and SVGEGT. The CDR3 covers 16 residues. The CDR3 DNA reads TGTGCCAGCAGTTACCTCCTGGCGGGAGGAGACGAGACCCAGTACCTC. It encodes CASSYLLAGGDETQYL.

This clonotype was counted between two and nine times. The chain has TRBV3-1 and TRBJ2-5; TRBD2 might be the D (6 bases). Germline assignment: CDR1 LGHDT and CDR2 YNNKEL (reference sequence). This CDR3 region has 15 residues. The V end was cut by 4 bases, the J end by 5 bases, with 17 bases between. The CDR3 DNA is TGTGCCAGCAGCCTTCGGGGCGGGGTTCGCGAGACCCAGTACTTC. Protein sequence: CASSLRGGVRETQYF.

This chain connects TRBV5-1 to TRBJ2-1; 7 positions agree with TRBD1. After removal of 1 base from V and 2 bases from J, the junction contained 9 bases not matched to a gene. CDR1 and CDR2 from the germline V gene are SGHRS and YFSETQ. The CDR3 length is 17 residues. The CDR3 DNA follows: TGCGCCAGCAGCTTGTTCCGGGACAGAGTCCCCTACAATGAGCAGTTCTTC. Translating gives CASSLFRDRVPYNEQFF.

The chain links TRBV7-9 to TRBJ2-1, with 8 bases matching TRBD2. The germline V gene has CDR1 SEHNR and CDR2 FQNEAQ (reference sequence). The junction had 8 bases not matched to a gene; V was cut back by 5 bases and J by 8 bases. The CDR3 sequence is 14 residues long. The CDR3 sequence is CASSEREKGDEQFF. CDR3 bases: TGTGCCAGCAGCGAGCGGGAGAAAGGGGATGAGCAGTTCTTC. Filled out from reference TRBV7-9 and TRBJ2-1, the complete variable domain reads DTGVSQNPRHKITKRGQNVTFRCDPISEHNRLYWYRQTLGQGPEFLTYFQNEAQLEKSRLLSDRFSAERPKGSFSTLEIQRTEQGDSAMYLCASSEREKGDEQFFGPGTRLTVL.

This sequence joins TRBV12-3 or TRBV12-4 and TRBJ1-2; 7 positions agree with TRBD1. This CDR3 has 12 residues. Unmatched junction bases numbered 4, after V lost 7 bases and J lost 5 bases. DNA of the CDR3: TGTGCCAGCACCCGGACAGGTTATGGCTACACCTTC. This gives the protein CASTRTGYGYTF.

This clonotype was found a few times. The V and J genes are TRBV3-1 and TRBJ2-5; the D gene is possibly TRBD1 (5 bases). Germline V lookup: CDR1 LGHDT, CDR2 YNNKEL (reference sequence). The CDR3 covers 14 residues. Between the trimmed V and J ends, which lost 5 bases and 1 base, there was a span of 11 bases. The CDR3 sequence is CASSYTGGQETQYF. CDR3 DNA: TGTGCCAGCAGCTATACAGGTGGCCAAGAGACCCAGTACTTC.

This clonotype was detected only a few times. The CDR3 coding sequence is TGTGCCAGCAGCCACATGGTGGGGACTAGCAGCAATGAGCAGTTCTTC. Translated, it gives CASSHMVGTSSNEQFF. The chain combines TRBV28 with TRBJ2-5, with 9 bases aligning to TRBD2. The J call may be faulty, since TRBJ2-1 better matches the DNA end. The CDR3 is 16 amino acids. Germline-derived CDR1 and CDR2 are MDHEN and SYDVKM.